This T cell receptor beta chain was recorded in a study of blood T cell repertoires in COVID-19. V was cut by 5 bases and J by 5 bases, with 12 bases left in between. From germline, CDR1 is LNHNV and CDR2 YYDKDF (reference sequence). The CDR3 runs 13 residues. This clone was seen a single time. Produced via immunoSEQ multiplex PCR; TCRdb's table is partial and in-frame only. The sample consists of under 100,000 clones, around 80% of them appearing once. The V and J genes are TRBV15 and TRBJ1-1; D is uncertain. Material for sequencing was peripheral blood. The clonotype originates from a man aged 55 to 70 with COVID-19, enrolled during active disease. CDR3 loop: CATSGLSETEAFF. CDR3 DNA sequence: TGTGCCACCAGCGGACTTTCTGAGACTGAAGCTTTCTTT.